This T cell receptor (beta chain) derives from a study of blood T cell repertoires in COVID-19. Libraries were prepared by immunoSEQ multiplex PCR; TCRdb keeps only in-frame clonotypes and omits some of them. Of approximately 200,000 clones listed, about 80% were seen once; the top ten hold 7.8%. V lost 4 bases and J lost 2, with 13 bases in between. CDR3 length: 15 amino acids. Germline loops: CDR1 SNHLY, CDR2 FYNNEI. The clonotype comes from an elderly woman with COVID-19, enrolled during active disease. Material: peripheral blood. V and J are TRBV2 and TRBJ2-3; possibly TRBD2 for D (5 bases). The CDR3 DNA reads TGTGCCAGCAGTGGGCTAGCCGCCTTCACAGATACGCAGTATTTT. Translated, it gives CASSGLAAFTDTQYF.